These T cell receptor beta chains were read from a single sample in a study of human versus mouse CDR3 diversity and MHC coevolution. Libraries were prepared by immunoSEQ multiplex PCR; TCRdb keeps only in-frame clonotypes and omits some of them. The table has around 59,000 clones, about 93% seen once. The sample taken for sequencing was naive CD4+ T cells from blood. The receptors shown here come from a person between 60 and 70 years old in good health. Both conserved end residues are part of each CDR3. The order of the fields is V gene, CDR3 protein.

V gene: TRBV10-2
CDR3 protein: CASNQAGPQYF

V gene: TRBV5-1
CDR3 protein: CASSLVGQGNSPLHF

V gene: TRBV7-9
CDR3 protein: CASRTRGVEGNTGELFF

V gene: TRBV5-4
CDR3 protein: CASSLAFRTQTQETQYF

V gene: TRBV7-9
CDR3 protein: CASSRWDTGLAGPYYEQYF

V gene: TRBV5-6
CDR3 protein: CASSWGIAGGPLNTQYF

V gene: TRBV19
CDR3 protein: CASAQDTGYGYTF

V gene: TRBV19
CDR3 protein: CASKGTSGRFGDEQFF

V gene: TRBV7-2
CDR3 protein: CASSSAGGYNEQFF

V gene: TRBV6-5
CDR3 protein: CASSYSEKRTYEQYF

V gene: TRBV11-2
CDR3 protein: CASSPAYEQYF

V gene: TRBV6-5
CDR3 protein: CASSTLGQGRNTIYF

V gene: TRBV7-3
CDR3 protein: CASSPGVGLEQYF

V gene: TRBV27
CDR3 protein: CASSRDRSPLTSTDTQYF

V gene: TRBV5-1
CDR3 protein: CASSFNLAPSTDTQYF

V gene: TRBV2
CDR3 protein: CASSWGPGLAGTGELFF

V gene: TRBV5-4
CDR3 protein: CASTRQSRANVLTF

V gene: TRBV5-4
CDR3 protein: CASSPSGGADNEKLFF

V gene: TRBV5-5
CDR3 protein: CASSFLAEGETQYF

V gene: TRBV2
CDR3 protein: CACGAFSEAFF

V gene: TRBV5-8
CDR3 protein: CASSSGRNTEAFF

V gene: TRBV6-5
CDR3 protein: CATQGPWGNTIYF

V gene: TRBV5-4
CDR3 protein: CASSRGSSVSYEQYF

V gene: TRBV5-6
CDR3 protein: CASSLEGQSTRPEKLFF

V gene: TRBV2
CDR3 protein: CASSLGRDRNTIYF

V gene: TRBV28
CDR3 protein: CASSFTGGTQYF

V gene: TRBV7-2
CDR3 protein: CASSPGILAGETQYF

V gene: TRBV6-5
CDR3 protein: CASLRGTPLYEQYF

V gene: TRBV2
CDR3 protein: CASSPRGEAFF

V gene: TRBV30
CDR3 protein: CAWSPQTEGKKLFF

V gene: TRBV25-1
CDR3 protein: CASSEPGQSNQPQHF

V gene: TRBV5-1
CDR3 protein: CASSFRGGQEGEQYF

V gene: TRBV5-1
CDR3 protein: CASQSNTGKSYNEQFF

V gene: TRBV11-2
CDR3 protein: CASSPLRDRGEQYF

V gene: TRBV6-1
CDR3 protein: CASEGDEKLFF

V gene: TRBV9
CDR3 protein: CASSVGGGQTNTEAFF

V gene: TRBV6-1
CDR3 protein: CASRGAGSISYEQYF

V gene: TRBV7-3
CDR3 protein: CASSRIADTQYF

V gene: TRBV5-1
CDR3 protein: CASSLGLAGGQETQYF

V gene: TRBV7-6
CDR3 protein: CASRSGIQYF

V gene: TRBV6-5
CDR3 protein: CASSNSRILLDTQYF

V gene: TRBV27
CDR3 protein: CASSRYGEGTEAFF

V gene: TRBV19
CDR3 protein: CASSSRPGLAGDNEQFF

V gene: TRBV11-2
CDR3 protein: CASSLFSSGPYEQYF

V gene: TRBV9
CDR3 protein: CASSPAGRTDTQYF

V gene: TRBV27
CDR3 protein: CASKWVRSTDTQYF

V gene: TRBV5-1
CDR3 protein: CASSLQDYSTDTQYF

V gene: TRBV7-8
CDR3 protein: CASSFRDRGFYNEQFF

V gene: TRBV29-1
CDR3 protein: CSVRGADGYTF

V gene: TRBV11-2
CDR3 protein: CASSLGGSGTYNEQFF

V gene: TRBV5-6
CDR3 protein: CASSFGGMNTEAFF

V gene: TRBV2
CDR3 protein: CASSEGTTNTGELFF

V gene: TRBV5-4
CDR3 protein: CASSLQGARGYGYTF

V gene: TRBV19
CDR3 protein: CASSAGAFTGGRNQPQHF

V gene: TRBV11-1
CDR3 protein: CASSLSGGRNTEAFF

V gene: TRBV5-4
CDR3 protein: CASSLGTSGRKELFF

V gene: TRBV11-3
CDR3 protein: CASSVGLAGIYEQYF

V gene: TRBV6-5
CDR3 protein: CAGRNPGQDYEQYF

V gene: TRBV7-9
CDR3 protein: CASSLMGASGANVLTF